This TCR beta chain was recorded in a study of OX40 agonist ivuxolimab in advanced cancers. V lost 7 bases and J 8 bases, leaving 17 bases between the germline ends. Per the germline V gene, CDR1 is SNHLY and CDR2 is FYNNEI. The CDR3 consists of 13 residues. This table comes from immunoSEQ multiplex PCR, and its TCRdb copy is limited to in-frame clones, with some not included. The sample yields more than 65,000 clones, 70% to 85% seen once. V gene TRBV2 combines with J gene TRBJ1-2; D perhaps matches TRBD1 (5 bases). The origin of this receptor is an adult with an advanced solid tumor such as melanoma, head and neck, liver or kidney cancer. The source material was CD4+ or CD8+ T cells sorted from blood, sampled in a trial of the OX40 agonist ivuxolimab. Written as DNA, the CDR3 is TGTGCCAGCACTGTGGACATTCTTTACGGCTACACCTTC. It codes for CASTVDILYGYTF.